Shown below are 17 T cell receptor beta chains from a single sample sequenced in a study of T cells after yellow fever vaccination. TCRdb reprocessed the 5' RACE reads via MiXCR and lists one record per CDR3 protein. The table includes around 350,000 distinct CDR3 sequences, 6.2% detected once. The sequencing used PBMCs, collected 5 days after the yellow fever booster vaccination. The source is a man aged 25 to 40 who received the YFV17D yellow fever vaccine.

The chain recombines TRBV3-1 with TRBJ2-5, with a weak D call TRBD1 (6 bases). In germline, CDR1 is LGHDT, CDR2 YNNKEL (reference sequence). The V end lost 3 bases, the J end lost 4 bases, and 18 bases lay between the germline ends. The CDR3 has 16 residues. CDR3 in amino acids: CASSQLARGVGETQYF. CDR3 DNA sequence: TGTGCCAGCAGCCAGCTGGCCAGGGGCGTGGGAGAGACCCAGTACTTC.

In its sample, this clonotype was seen many times. The V gene is TRBV7-2, the J gene TRBJ2-1; 8 bases fit TRBD2. This CDR3 is built from 14 residues. The V segment lost 5 bases and the J segment 7 bases; nucleotides outside the gene matches: 7. Germline loops: CDR1 SGHTA, CDR2 FQGNSA. The CDR3 region has the DNA TGTGCCAGCAGCACCGGCGGGAGGAGGAATGAGCAGTTCTTC. It translates to CASSTGGRRNEQFF.

On this clonotype itself: A much bigger clone sits one base away, suggesting this may be a read error. This rearrangement joins TRBV6-5 to TRBJ2-2; 8 positions agree with TRBD1. The germline CDR1 and CDR2 sequences are MNHEY and SVGAGI. The CDR3 is made up of 14 amino acids. CDR3 sequence (DNA): TGTGCCAGCAGTTACTCCAGGGGGCACGGGGTGCTGTTTTTT. Encoded protein: CASSYSRGHGVLFF.

J is TRBJ2-2 and V is TRBV29-1; D is unclear. Trimming took 8 bases from V and 2 from J, leaving 12 bases between them. Germline V gives CDR1 SQVTM, CDR2 ANQGSEA. The CDR3 has 13 amino acids. CDR3 residues: CSTRRDNTGELFF. The CDR3 DNA follows: TGCAGCACCAGACGAGACAACACCGGGGAGCTGTTTTTT.

This clonotype was counted a few times. The V and J genes are TRBV10-3 and TRBJ2-2; no reliable D call. The V end lost 4 bases, the J end lost 3 bases, and 12 bases lay between the germline ends. CDR1 is ENHRY and CDR2 is SYGVKD in the germline V gene. There are 15 residues in the CDR3. The CDR3 loop reads CAISGRRPDTGELFF. The CDR3 DNA is TGTGCCATCAGTGGGCGAAGACCGGACACCGGGGAGCTGTTTTTT.

The table lists this clonotype with a few counts. The chain couples TRBV12-3 or TRBV12-4 to TRBJ2-7; 7 bases are a match to TRBD1. The length of the CDR3 is 15 residues. Trimming took 6 bases from V and 0 from J; bases not matched to a gene: 8. The CDR3 DNA is TGTGCCAGCAGCACCGGGACAGTGAGCTCCTACGAGCAGTACTTC. Amino acids: CASSTGTVSSYEQYF.

The V and J genes are TRBV20-1 and TRBJ2-1, with D uncertain. Looked up from germline, CDR1 is DFQATT and CDR2 is SNEGSKA (reference sequence). V shed 5 bases and J shed 8 bases, with 13 bases lying between them. The CDR3 totals 12 residues. The DNA of the CDR3 is TGCAGTGCTGCCCTACGGTGGGATGAGCAGTTCTTC. Encoded protein: CSAALRWDEQFF.

The sample holds a few counts of this clonotype. This chain uses TRBV5-1 with TRBJ2-6; weak D call: TRBD1 (6 bases). CDR3 size: 15 residues. Germline assignment: CDR1 SGHRS and CDR2 YFSETQ. Trimming shortened V by 5 bases and J by 0 bases, and 9 bases separated the two germline ends. For the CDR3, the DNA is TGCGCCAGCAGTGAGGGGGTCTCTGGGGCCAACGTCCTGACTTTC. Protein product: CASSEGVSGANVLTF.

A few counts support this clonotype. The chain couples TRBV12-3 or TRBV12-4 to TRBJ1-2; D uncertain. The CDR3 sequence is 11 residues long. V shed 0 bases and J shed 8 bases, with 4 bases lying between them. In DNA, the CDR3 is TGTGCCAGCAGTTTAGCGCGGGGCTACACCTTC. Amino acids: CASSLARGYTF.

This clonotype was recorded many times. The chain combines TRBV6-2 or TRBV6-3 with TRBJ1-5; D gene uncertain. The CDR3 loop spans 14 amino acids. Germline CDR1 MNHEY, CDR2 SVGEGT. Trimming left V 5 bases short and J 1 base short, with 9 bases between. The CDR3 DNA reads as TGTGCCAGCAGTGGAGGGATCAGCAATCAGCCCCAGCATTTT. Translating gives CASSGGISNQPQHF.

This clonotype was counted many times. The chain uses TRBV7-6 and TRBJ2-7, with 7 bases matching TRBD2. Germline V lookup: CDR1 SGHVS, CDR2 FNYEAQ. The J segment lost 2 bases and the V segment lost 1 base, leaving 5 bases of the junction unmatched. This CDR3 spans 15 amino acids. CDR3 in amino acids: CASSLGLAEPYEQYF. The DNA for the CDR3 is TGTGCCAGCAGCTTAGGCCTAGCGGAGCCCTACGAGCAGTACTTC. Supplemented by reference TRBV7-6 and TRBJ2-7, the full variable domain reads GAGVSQSPRYKVTKRGQDVALRCDPISGHVSLYWYRQALGQGPEFLTYFNYEAQQDKSGLPNDRFSAERPEGSISTLTIQRTEQRDSAMYRCASSLGLAEPYEQYFGPGTRLTVT.

The genes are TRBV12-3 or TRBV12-4 and TRBJ2-3, with TRBD2 matching 12 bases. V shed 10 bases, J shed 4 bases, and the junction held 12 bases outside the gene matches. The length of the CDR3 is 16 residues. CDR3 sequence: CAITDRLAGAADTQYF. CDR3 bases: TGTGCCATCACGGACAGACTAGCGGGAGCCGCAGATACGCAGTATTTT.

In this sample, this clonotype turned up a few times. This chain connects TRBV27 to TRBJ2-3; TRBD1 matches at 10 bases. The germline V gene has CDR1 MNHEY and CDR2 SMNVEV (reference sequence). The CDR3 is 16 residues long. J gave up 1 base and V 3 bases, and 4 bases lay outside the gene matches. The chain's CDR3 is CASSFRQGAGTDTQYF. CDR3 nucleotide sequence: TGTGCCAGCAGTTTCCGACAGGGGGCCGGCACAGATACGCAGTATTTT.

This clonotype was seen at least ten times. This chain joins TRBV29-1 and TRBJ2-1; the match to TRBD1 covers 7 bases. V lost 1 base to trimming and J lost 1 base; unmatched junction nucleotides: 7. This CDR3 has 16 amino acids. Looked up from germline, CDR1 is SQVTM and CDR2 is ANQGSEA. The CDR3 nucleotides read TGCAGCGTTGAAGCTCGAAGGGGGCTATCCTACAATGAGCAGTTCTTC. Protein sequence: CSVEARRGLSYNEQFF.

This clonotype showed up just a few times. The genes are TRBV7-2 and TRBJ2-7; possibly TRBD2 for D (5 bases). This CDR3 region has 15 residues. V was shortened by 5 bases and J by 0 bases, with 14 bases between the two germline ends. From germline, CDR1 is SGHTA and CDR2 FQGNSA. The DNA of the CDR3 is TGTGCCAGCAGCACCAGCGGAGCTACCTCCTACGAGCAGTACTTC. Its protein product is CASSTSGATSYEQYF.

In its sample, this clonotype was seen a few times. This rearrangement joins TRBV7-8 to TRBJ2-2; TRBD2 agrees at 7 bases. The CDR3 is 18 residues long. Looked up from germline, CDR1 is SGHVS and CDR2 is FQNEAQ. Trimming took 1 base from V and 0 from J; bases not matched to a gene: 8. CDR3: CASSLDYKGLSNTGELFF. In nucleotides, the CDR3 is TGTGCCAGCAGCTTAGACTACAAGGGACTATCGAACACCGGGGAGCTGTTTTTT. Using reference TRBV7-8 and TRBJ2-2 for the parts outside the CDR3, the full variable domain is GAGVSQSPRYKVAKRGQDVALRCDPISGHVSLFWYQQALGQGPEFLTYFQNEAQLDKSGLPSDRFFAERPEGSVSTLKIQRTQQEDSAVYLCASSLDYKGLSNTGELFFGEGSRLTVL.

V and J are TRBV6-2 or TRBV6-3 and TRBJ2-7; D is undetermined. Deletions cut 5 bases from V and 3 bases from J, with 5 bases between. The germline V gene encodes CDR1 MNHEY and CDR2 SVGEGT. This CDR3 is 11 amino acids long. The CDR3 spells CASSTFYEQYF. CDR3 nucleotides: TGTGCCAGCAGTACTTTCTACGAGCAGTACTTC.